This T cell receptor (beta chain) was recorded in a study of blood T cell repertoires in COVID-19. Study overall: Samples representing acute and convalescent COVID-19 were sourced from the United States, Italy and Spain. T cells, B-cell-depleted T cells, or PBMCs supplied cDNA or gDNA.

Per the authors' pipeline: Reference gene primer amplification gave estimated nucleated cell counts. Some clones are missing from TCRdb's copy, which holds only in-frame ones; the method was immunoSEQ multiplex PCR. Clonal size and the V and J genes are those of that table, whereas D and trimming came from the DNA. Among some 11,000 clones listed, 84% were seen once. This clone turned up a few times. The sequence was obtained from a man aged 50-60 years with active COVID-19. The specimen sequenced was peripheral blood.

The CDR3 here is CASSQDVRSEQYF. CDR3 sequence (DNA): TGTGCCAGCAGCCAAGATGTGCGGTCCGAGCAGTACTTC. The rearrangement links TRBV4-2 to TRBJ2-7; D is uncertain. Germline V CDR1 and CDR2: LGHNA, YNFKEQ. The CDR3 has 13 residues. Trimming took 0 bases from V and 6 from J, leaving 9 bases between them.